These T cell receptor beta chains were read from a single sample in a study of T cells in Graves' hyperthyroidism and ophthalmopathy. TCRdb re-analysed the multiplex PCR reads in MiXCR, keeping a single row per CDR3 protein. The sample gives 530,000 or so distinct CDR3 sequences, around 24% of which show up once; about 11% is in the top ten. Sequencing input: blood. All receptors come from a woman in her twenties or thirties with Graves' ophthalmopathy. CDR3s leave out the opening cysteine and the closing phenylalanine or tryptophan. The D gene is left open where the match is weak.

CDR3 protein: ASSHSGGGGDQPQH
J gene: TRBJ1-5
V gene: TRBV3-1
D gene: -

CDR3 protein: ASSEGQARAQY
J gene: TRBJ2-5
V gene: TRBV7-2
D gene: TRBD1

CDR3 protein: ASRLTGTGGNYGYT
J gene: TRBJ1-2
V gene: TRBV5-1
D gene: TRBD1

CDR3 protein: ASTPIDRKTQY
J gene: TRBJ2-5
V gene: TRBV6-1
D gene: -

CDR3 protein: ASSLAPGEQY
J gene: TRBJ2-7
V gene: TRBV7-2
D gene: -

CDR3 protein: ASSEALFGLAEAF
J gene: TRBJ1-1
V gene: TRBV2
D gene: -

CDR3 protein: ASKGSINTIY
J gene: TRBJ1-3
V gene: TRBV6-1
D gene: -

CDR3 protein: AIRQGADQPQH
J gene: TRBJ1-5
V gene: TRBV10-3
D gene: TRBD1

CDR3 protein: ASSYGKINQPQH
J gene: TRBJ1-5
V gene: TRBV6-5
D gene: -

CDR3 protein: ADRERGEAF
J gene: TRBJ1-1
V gene: TRBV12-3/TRBV12-4
D gene: TRBD1

CDR3 protein: ACQVGQGVAETQY
J gene: TRBJ2-5
V gene: TRBV7-9
D gene: TRBD1

CDR3 protein: ASSLPIPNTGELF
J gene: TRBJ2-2
V gene: TRBV12-3/TRBV12-4
D gene: -

CDR3 protein: ASSDRRGIQY
J gene: TRBJ2-4
V gene: TRBV6-4
D gene: -

CDR3 protein: ASRSTGKNTEAF
J gene: TRBJ1-1
V gene: TRBV10-2
D gene: TRBD1

CDR3 protein: ATSSGQHTGELF
J gene: TRBJ2-2
V gene: TRBV15
D gene: -

CDR3 protein: ASSTSGGPTYEQY
J gene: TRBJ2-7
V gene: TRBV6-5
D gene: TRBD2

CDR3 protein: ASSLTARVSSYEQY
J gene: TRBJ2-7
V gene: TRBV18
D gene: -

CDR3 protein: AWSPGAGGYT
J gene: TRBJ1-2
V gene: TRBV30
D gene: -

CDR3 protein: ASSQGSVILTGNTIY
J gene: TRBJ1-3
V gene: TRBV4-3
D gene: -

CDR3 protein: ASSPPQTSYEQY
J gene: TRBJ2-7
V gene: TRBV18
D gene: -

CDR3 protein: ASSLAGRGTEAF
J gene: TRBJ1-1
V gene: TRBV28
D gene: -

CDR3 protein: ASSFPSRQVYGYT
J gene: TRBJ1-2
V gene: TRBV28
D gene: -

CDR3 protein: ASRAWTNTEAF
J gene: TRBJ1-1
V gene: TRBV6-1
D gene: -

CDR3 protein: AISKWRDREDTEAF
J gene: TRBJ1-1
V gene: TRBV10-3
D gene: TRBD1

CDR3 protein: AGRLAGQFTGELF
J gene: TRBJ2-2
V gene: TRBV3-1
D gene: TRBD2

CDR3 protein: ASSLDSMNTEAF
J gene: TRBJ1-1
V gene: TRBV13
D gene: -

CDR3 protein: ASSPSGTSETQY
J gene: TRBJ2-5
V gene: TRBV6-5
D gene: TRBD2

CDR3 protein: ASREMGGSYGYT
J gene: TRBJ1-2
V gene: TRBV2
D gene: -

CDR3 protein: ASSPSTATGGETQY
J gene: TRBJ2-5
V gene: TRBV2
D gene: -

CDR3 protein: ASSPVVGGQETQY
J gene: TRBJ2-5
V gene: TRBV5-1
D gene: -

CDR3 protein: SGSLRLINTEAF
J gene: TRBJ1-1
V gene: TRBV20-1
D gene: -

CDR3 protein: ASSEMQGTGELF
J gene: TRBJ2-2
V gene: TRBV6-1
D gene: -

CDR3 protein: ATSDSQGGTYEQY
J gene: TRBJ2-7
V gene: TRBV24-1
D gene: -

CDR3 protein: ASSPGTGNSGDLF
J gene: TRBJ2-2
V gene: TRBV9
D gene: TRBD1

CDR3 protein: ASSYRSGGTGGTYEQY
J gene: TRBJ2-7
V gene: TRBV6-2/TRBV6-3
D gene: TRBD1

CDR3 protein: APQGQGVQETQY
J gene: TRBJ2-5
V gene: TRBV6-1
D gene: TRBD1

CDR3 protein: ASTDRASGVYEQY
J gene: TRBJ2-7
V gene: TRBV28
D gene: TRBD2

CDR3 protein: ASKAGVSGNTIY
J gene: TRBJ1-3
V gene: TRBV4-3
D gene: -

CDR3 protein: AWSLTGAVSAF
J gene: TRBJ1-1
V gene: TRBV30
D gene: -

CDR3 protein: ASSLEASGNTEAF
J gene: TRBJ1-1
V gene: TRBV7-8
D gene: -

CDR3 protein: ASSLGTGTGREANEKLF
J gene: TRBJ1-4
V gene: TRBV5-4
D gene: TRBD1